The clone carrying this TCR beta chain was seen a single time. The antigen is unknown. This sample includes further DNA sequences coding for the same CDR3. PCR used 60 Vbeta primers and 13 Jbeta primers. Some clones are missing from TCRdb's copy, which holds only in-frame ones; the method was immunoSEQ multiplex PCR. The sample lists about 210,000 clones, around 78% occurring once. Germline assignment: CDR1 SNHLY and CDR2 FYNNEI. There are 15 residues in the CDR3. Trimming shortened V by 5 bases and J by 0 bases, and 11 bases separated the two germline ends. The data belong to a study of cytomegalovirus exposure and HLA in healthy donors. Study conclusions and caveats: Serostatus for CMV was the only available immune exposure information. Reportedly, cytomegalovirus status was diagnosed with high sensitivity and specificity.

The receptor was isolated from a woman aged 30 to 39 in good health and CMV-seropositive. Sequencing used PBMCs. The rearrangement joins TRBV2 to TRBJ2-1; perhaps TRBD2 as D (6 bases). This CDR3 is CASSRGAGSYNEQFF. The CDR3 nucleotides are TGTGCCAGCAGTCGCGGGGCGGGCTCCTACAATGAGCAGTTCTTC.